Listed here are 5 T cell receptor beta chains from one sample, sequenced in a study of beta chain features in type 1 diabetes. Whole-study results and caveats: Type 1 diabetes patients had TCRB CDR3s that were shorter (moderately but significantly so) in all four CD4+ subsets.

Expressed TCRB transcripts got sequenced, as all isolated RNA was reverse transcribed. Clones were sequenced by immunoSEQ multiplex PCR, and TCRdb holds only the in-frame ones, with some missing. The sample contains 630,000 or so clones, roughly 13% of which appear only once. Antigen specificity for these receptors is unknown. Sequences were obtained from naive CD4+ T cells from blood. These receptors were collected from a man between 18 and 35 years old with type 1 diabetes.

The rearrangement uses TRBV4-3 and TRBJ2-7; 12 bases align to TRBD1. Germline trimming cut 5 bases from V and 4 bases from J; bases unmatched to any gene: 6. Germline V gives CDR1 LGHNA, CDR2 YSLEER. CDR3 length: 15 amino acids. CDR3 in amino acids: CASSALGQGAYEQYF. For the CDR3, the DNA is TGCGCCAGCAGCGCCTTGGGACAGGGGGCTTACGAGCAGTACTTC.

The chain couples TRBV30 to TRBJ2-1, with D maybe TRBD2 (6 bases). CDR1 is GTSNPN, CDR2 SVGIG, per germline (reference sequence). Trimming took 5 bases from V and 0 from J, leaving 11 bases between them. The CDR3 contains 14 residues. The CDR3 coding sequence is TGTGCCTGGGTCGGGGGATCCTCCTACAATGAGCAGTTCTTC. Encoded protein: CAWVGGSSYNEQFF.

The V gene is TRBV25-1, the J gene TRBJ1-1; D is undetermined. CDR1 and CDR2 (germline): MGHDK, SYGVNS. CDR3 length: 11 residues. V lost 4 bases and J 7 bases, leaving 7 bases between the germline ends. CDR3 DNA: TGTGCCAGCAGTGCCAGCTTTGAAGCTTTCTTT. Its translation is CASSASFEAFF.

The rearrangement uses TRBV7-2 and TRBJ2-1; D unclear. Per germline, CDR1 SGHTA and CDR2 FQGNSA. Trimming pared 1 base from V and 0 bases from J, leaving 10 bases between. This CDR3 contains 16 residues. CDR3 protein: CASSLGGSISYNEQFF. The CDR3 DNA follows: TGTGCCAGCAGCTTAGGTGGCAGCATCTCCTACAATGAGCAGTTCTTC. Full variable domain (remainder filled in from reference TRBV7-2 and TRBJ2-1): GAGVSQSPSNKVTEKGKDVELRCDPISGHTALYWYRQSLGQGLEFLIYFQGNSAPDKSGLPSDRFSAERTGGSVSTLTIQRTQQEDSAVYLCASSLGGSISYNEQFFGPGTRLTVL.

V gene TRBV5-4 combines with J gene TRBJ1-2; 9 bases map to TRBD1. The CDR3 loop spans 16 amino acids. With V trimmed by 0 bases and J by 0 bases, 3 bases remained unmatched. Germline V gives CDR1 SGHNT, CDR2 YYREEE (reference sequence). As DNA, the CDR3 is TGTGCCAGCAGCTTGGCCGGGACAGGGTCTAACTATGGCTACACCTTC. Translation: CASSLAGTGSNYGYTF.